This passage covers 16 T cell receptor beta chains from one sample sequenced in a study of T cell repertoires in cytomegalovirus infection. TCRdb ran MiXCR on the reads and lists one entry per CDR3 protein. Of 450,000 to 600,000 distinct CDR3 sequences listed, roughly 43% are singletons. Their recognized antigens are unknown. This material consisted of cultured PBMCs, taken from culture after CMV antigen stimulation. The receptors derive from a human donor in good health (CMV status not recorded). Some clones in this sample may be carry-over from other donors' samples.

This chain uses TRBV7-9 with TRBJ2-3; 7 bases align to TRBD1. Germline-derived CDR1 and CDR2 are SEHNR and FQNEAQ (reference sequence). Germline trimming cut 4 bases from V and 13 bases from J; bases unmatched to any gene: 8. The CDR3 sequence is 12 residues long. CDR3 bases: TGTGCCAGCAGCTCCTGGACAGGCCGCGAGTATTTT. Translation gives CASSSWTGREYF.

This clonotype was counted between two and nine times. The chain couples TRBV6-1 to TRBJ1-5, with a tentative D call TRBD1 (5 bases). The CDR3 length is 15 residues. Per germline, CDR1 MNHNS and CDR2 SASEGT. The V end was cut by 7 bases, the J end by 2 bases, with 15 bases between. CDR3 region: CASISREQGNQPQHF. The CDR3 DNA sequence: TGTGCCAGCATTTCCAGGGAGCAGGGCAATCAGCCCCAGCATTTT.

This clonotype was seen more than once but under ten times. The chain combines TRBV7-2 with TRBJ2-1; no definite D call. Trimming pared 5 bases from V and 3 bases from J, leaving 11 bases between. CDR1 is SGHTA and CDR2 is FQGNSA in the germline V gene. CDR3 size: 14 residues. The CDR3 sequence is CASSRRGFYNEQFF. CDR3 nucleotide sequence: TGTGCCAGCAGCCGACGAGGCTTCTACAATGAGCAGTTCTTC.

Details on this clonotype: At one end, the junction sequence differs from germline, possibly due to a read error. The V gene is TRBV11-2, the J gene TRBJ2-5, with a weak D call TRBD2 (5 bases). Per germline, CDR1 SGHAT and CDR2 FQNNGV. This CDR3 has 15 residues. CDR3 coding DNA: TGTGCCAGCCGCTTATCGGTGGGAGTGGGGGAGACCCAGTACTTC. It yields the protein CASRLSVGVGETQYF.

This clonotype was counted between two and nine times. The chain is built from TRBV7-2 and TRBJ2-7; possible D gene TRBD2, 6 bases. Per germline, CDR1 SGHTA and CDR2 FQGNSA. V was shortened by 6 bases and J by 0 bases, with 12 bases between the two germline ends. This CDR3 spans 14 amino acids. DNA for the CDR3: TGTGCCAGCAGTGTGGCGCGGGACTCCTACGAGCAGTACTTC. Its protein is CASSVARDSYEQYF. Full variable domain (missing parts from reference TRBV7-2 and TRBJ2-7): GAGVSQSPSNKVTEKGKDVELRCDPISGHTALYWYRQSLGQGLEFLIYFQGNSAPDKSGLPSDRFSAERTGGSVSTLTIQRTQQEDSAVYLCASSVARDSYEQYFGPGTRLTVT.

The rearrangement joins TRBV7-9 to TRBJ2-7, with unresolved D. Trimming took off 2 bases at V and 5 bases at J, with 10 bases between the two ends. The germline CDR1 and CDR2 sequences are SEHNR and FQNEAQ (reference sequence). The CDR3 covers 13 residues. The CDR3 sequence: CASSLRPTDEQYF. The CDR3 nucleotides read TGTGCCAGCAGCTTACGGCCGACGGACGAGCAGTACTTC.

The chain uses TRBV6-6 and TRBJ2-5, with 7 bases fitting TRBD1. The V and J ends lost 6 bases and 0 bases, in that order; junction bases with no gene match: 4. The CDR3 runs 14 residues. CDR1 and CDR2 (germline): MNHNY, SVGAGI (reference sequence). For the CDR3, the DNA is TGTGCCAGCAGGGGACAGCTAAACCAAGAGACCCAGTACTTC. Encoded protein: CASRGQLNQETQYF.

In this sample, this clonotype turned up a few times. In nucleotides, the CDR3 is TGTGCCAGCGACAGGGGGCATGGTGAAGCTTTCTTT. It specifies CASDRGHGEAFF. This chain connects TRBV7-9 to TRBJ1-1; 10 bases line up with TRBD1. The CDR3 runs 12 residues. Germline-derived CDR1 and CDR2 are SEHNR and FQNEAQ (reference sequence). J gave up 7 bases and V 8 bases, and 4 bases lay outside the gene matches.

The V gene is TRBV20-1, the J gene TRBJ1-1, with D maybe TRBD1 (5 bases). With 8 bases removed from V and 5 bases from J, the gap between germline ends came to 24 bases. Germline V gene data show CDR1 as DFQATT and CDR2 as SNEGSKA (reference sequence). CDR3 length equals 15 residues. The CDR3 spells CSPRDNRGPQTEAFF. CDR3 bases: TGCAGTCCCAGAGATAATAGGGGCCCCCAGACTGAAGCTTTCTTT.

The chain's CDR3 is CASSLVVVETQYF. DNA of the CDR3: TGTGCCAGCAGCTTGGTTGTGGTAGAGACCCAGTACTTC. The chain has TRBV7-9 and TRBJ2-5; D not certain. CDR1 is SEHNR, CDR2 FQNEAQ, per germline (reference sequence). Trimming took 3 bases from V and 4 from J, leaving 9 bases between them. The CDR3 covers 13 residues. The whole variable domain, remainder taken from reference TRBV7-9 and TRBJ2-5, is DTGVSQNPRHKITKRGQNVTFRCDPISEHNRLYWYRQTLGQGPEFLTYFQNEAQLEKSRLLSDRFSAERPKGSFSTLEIQRTEQGDSAMYLCASSLVVVETQYFGPGTRLLVL.

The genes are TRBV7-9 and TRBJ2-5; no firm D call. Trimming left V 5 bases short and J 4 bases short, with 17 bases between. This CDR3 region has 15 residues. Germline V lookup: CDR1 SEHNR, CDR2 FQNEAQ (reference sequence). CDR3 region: CASSPLGVRRETQYF. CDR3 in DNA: TGTGCCAGCAGCCCCCTCGGTGTTCGGCGAGAGACCCAGTACTTC. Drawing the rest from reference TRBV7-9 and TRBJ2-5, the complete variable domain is DTGVSQNPRHKITKRGQNVTFRCDPISEHNRLYWYRQTLGQGPEFLTYFQNEAQLEKSRLLSDRFSAERPKGSFSTLEIQRTEQGDSAMYLCASSPLGVRRETQYFGPGTRLLVL.

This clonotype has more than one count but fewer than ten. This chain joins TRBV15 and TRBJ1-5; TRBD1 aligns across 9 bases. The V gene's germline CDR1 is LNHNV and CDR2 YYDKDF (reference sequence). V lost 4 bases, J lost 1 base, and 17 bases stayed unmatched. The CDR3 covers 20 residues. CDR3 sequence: CATSKLWTGANILSNQPQHF. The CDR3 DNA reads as TGTGCCACCAGCAAACTCTGGACAGGGGCCAATATATTGAGCAATCAGCCCCAGCATTTT.

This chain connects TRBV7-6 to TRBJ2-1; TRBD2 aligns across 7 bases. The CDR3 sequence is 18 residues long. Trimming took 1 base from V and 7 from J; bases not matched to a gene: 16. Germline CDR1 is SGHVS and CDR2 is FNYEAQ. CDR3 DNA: TGTGCCAGCAGCTTAGTTGGAGGCGGGAGAGCGACGCGGAATGAGCAGTTCTTC. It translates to CASSLVGGGRATRNEQFF.

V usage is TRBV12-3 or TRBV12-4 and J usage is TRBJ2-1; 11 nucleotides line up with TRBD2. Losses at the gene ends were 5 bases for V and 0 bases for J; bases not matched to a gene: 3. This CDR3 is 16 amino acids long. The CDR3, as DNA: TGTGCCAGCAGTCCCCTAGCGGGAGGCTCCTACAATGAGCAGTTCTTC. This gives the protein CASSPLAGGSYNEQFF.

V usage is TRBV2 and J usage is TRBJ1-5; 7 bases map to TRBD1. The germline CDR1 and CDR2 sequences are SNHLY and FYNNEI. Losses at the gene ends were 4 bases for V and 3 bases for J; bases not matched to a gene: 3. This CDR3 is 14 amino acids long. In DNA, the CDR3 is TGTGCCAGCAGTGGGACAGGAGTCAATCAGCCCCAGCATTTT. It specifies CASSGTGVNQPQHF. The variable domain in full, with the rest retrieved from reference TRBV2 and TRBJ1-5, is EPEVTQTPSHQVTQMGQEVILRCVPISNHLYFYWYRQILGQKVEFLVSFYNNEISEKSEIFDDQFSVERPDGSNFTLKIRSTKLEDSAMYFCASSGTGVNQPQHFGDGTRLSIL.

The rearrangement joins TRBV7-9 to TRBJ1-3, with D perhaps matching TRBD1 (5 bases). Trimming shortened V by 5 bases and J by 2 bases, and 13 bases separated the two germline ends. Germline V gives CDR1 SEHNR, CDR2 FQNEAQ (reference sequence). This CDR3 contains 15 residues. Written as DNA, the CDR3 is TGTGCCAGCAGCCCAGAGGGGTGGACTGGAAACACCATATATTTT. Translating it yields CASSPEGWTGNTIYF.